This T cell receptor beta chain was sequenced for a study of blood T cell repertoires in COVID-19. Study details: Acute and convalescent COVID-19 specimens originated in the United States, Italy and Spain. PBMCs, B-cell-depleted T cells, or T cells provided the cDNA or gDNA that made up the material.

The V segment lost 6 bases and the J segment 3 bases; nucleotides outside the gene matches: 5. This CDR3 is 14 amino acids long. Germline values: CDR1 LNHDA, CDR2 SQIVND (reference sequence). In the source study's methods: Counts of nucleated cells, estimated from reference gene primer amplification, were obtained. Sequencing used immunoSEQ multiplex PCR; TCRdb keeps in-frame clones, though not all of them. V and J calls and clone size are those listed in that table; D and trimming were worked out from the DNA. The sample yields roughly 140,000 clones, around 81% seen once. The sequence was collected from a woman in her forties or fifties with acute or convalescent COVID-19. Material for sequencing was peripheral blood. The rearrangement uses TRBV19 and TRBJ1-5, with 7 bases identical to TRBD1. The CDR3 bases are TGTGCCAGTAGGGCAGGGGGAAACAATCAGCCCCAGCATTTT. Amino acid sequence: CASRAGGNNQPQHF.